This T cell receptor (beta chain) was identified in a study of T cell responses to AZD1222 COVID-19 vaccine. The study, taken as a whole, reports: It should be noted that donors were predominantly white British and more often female, and clonal diversity was possibly underestimated.

The CDR3 runs to 11 residues. Trimming removed 2 bases at V and 6 bases at J, with 5 bases between. Germline CDR1 is GTSNPN and CDR2 is SVGIG (reference sequence). Libraries were prepared by immunoSEQ multiplex PCR; TCRdb keeps only in-frame clonotypes and omits some of them. Of about 76,000 clones listed, about 74% are singletons. A word on this clone: Its matching antigen is unknown.

The clonotype was recovered from an adult who received the MenACWY meningococcal vaccine as a control. The genes are TRBV30 and TRBJ1-3; D is uncertain. This material consisted of peripheral blood, taken 28 days after the second dose of the MenACWY control vaccine. Here the CDR3 DNA reads TGTGCCTGGAGTTCGGAAAACACCATATATTTT. Translation gives CAWSSENTIYF.